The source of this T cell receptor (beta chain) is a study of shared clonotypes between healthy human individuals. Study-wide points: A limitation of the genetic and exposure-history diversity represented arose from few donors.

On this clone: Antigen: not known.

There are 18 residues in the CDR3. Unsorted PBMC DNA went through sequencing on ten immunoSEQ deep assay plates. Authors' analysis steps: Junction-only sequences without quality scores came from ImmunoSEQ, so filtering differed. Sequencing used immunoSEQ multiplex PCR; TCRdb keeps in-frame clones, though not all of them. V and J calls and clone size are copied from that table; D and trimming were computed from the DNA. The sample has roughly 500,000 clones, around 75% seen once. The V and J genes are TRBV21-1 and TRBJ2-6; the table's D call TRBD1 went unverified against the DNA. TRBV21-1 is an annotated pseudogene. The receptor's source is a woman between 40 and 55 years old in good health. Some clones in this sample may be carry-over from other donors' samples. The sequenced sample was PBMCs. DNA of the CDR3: TGTGCCAGCAGCCCTCGACAGGGGGCGGACTCTGGGGCCAACGTCCTGACTTTC. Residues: CASSPRQGADSGANVLTF.